Following are 18 T cell receptor beta chains from one sample sequenced in a study of OX40 agonist ivuxolimab in advanced cancers. Clones were sequenced by immunoSEQ multiplex PCR, and TCRdb holds only the in-frame ones, with some missing. The sample shows 40,000 to 50,000 clones, more than 80% of them seen only once. The material sequenced was CD4+ or CD8+ T cells sorted from blood, taken in a trial of the OX40 agonist ivuxolimab. The receptors were sampled from an adult with an advanced solid tumor such as melanoma, head and neck, liver or kidney cancer.

This chain joins TRBV27 and TRBJ2-1; TRBD2 aligns across 10 bases. This CDR3 has 14 amino acids. Germline assignment: CDR1 MNHEY and CDR2 SMNVEV (reference sequence). Losses at the gene ends were 4 bases for V and 8 bases for J; bases not matched to a gene: 5. CDR3 amino acids: CASSSGTSVDEQFF. The CDR3, as DNA: TGTGCCAGCAGTTCCGGGACTAGCGTCGATGAGCAGTTCTTC.

V is TRBV7-2 and J is TRBJ1-5; D remains ambiguous. Germline V gene data show CDR1 as SGHTA and CDR2 as FQGNSA. With 1 base removed from V and 4 bases from J, the gap between germline ends came to 11 bases. This CDR3 has 15 residues. DNA of the CDR3: TGTGCCAGCAGCTTAGTATCAGGTGGTAATCAGCCCCAGCATTTT. The encoded protein is CASSLVSGGNQPQHF. Full variable domain (outside the CDR3, taken from reference TRBV7-2 and TRBJ1-5): GAGVSQSPSNKVTEKGKDVELRCDPISGHTALYWYRQSLGQGLEFLIYFQGNSAPDKSGLPSDRFSAERTGGSVSTLTIQRTQQEDSAVYLCASSLVSGGNQPQHFGDGTRLSIL.

This clone qualifies as medium-sized. The chain couples TRBV5-4 to TRBJ1-5; D perhaps matches TRBD1 (6 bases). The CDR3 has 14 residues. With 6 bases removed from V and 6 bases from J, the gap between germline ends came to 16 bases. Per the germline V gene, CDR1 is SGHNT and CDR2 is YYREEE (reference sequence). The CDR3 spells CASTPRGGGQPQHF. CDR3 in DNA: TGTGCCAGCACCCCGCGGGGAGGGGGTCAGCCCCAGCATTTT.

The rearrangement uses TRBV28 and TRBJ2-3; TRBD2 aligns across 9 bases. The CDR3 runs to 17 residues. V shed 5 bases, J shed 2 bases, and the junction held 11 bases outside the gene matches. Germline V lookup: CDR1 MDHEN, CDR2 SYDVKM. The CDR3 reads CASSGLHGGRATDTQYF. The CDR3, as DNA: TGTGCCAGCAGTGGACTCCATGGCGGGAGGGCCACAGATACGCAGTATTTT.

This clone appeared once. The chain couples TRBV19 to TRBJ1-3; the D gene is possibly TRBD1 (6 bases). Trimming shortened V by 9 bases and J by 0 bases, and 18 bases separated the two germline ends. Germline V gives CDR1 LNHDA, CDR2 SQIVND (reference sequence). This CDR3 region has 16 residues. CDR3 in amino acids: CASRPRGEDSGNTIYF. The CDR3 bases are TGTGCCAGCCGTCCCAGGGGTGAAGACTCTGGAAACACCATATATTTT.

The genes are TRBV4-2 and TRBJ2-3; D is perhaps TRBD1 (5 bases). Germline values: CDR1 LGHNA, CDR2 YNFKEQ. This CDR3 contains 14 residues. Trimming removed 1 base at V and 0 bases at J, with 5 bases between. The CDR3, as DNA: TGTGCCAGCAGCCAAGGACAGAGCACAGATACGCAGTATTTT. Protein: CASSQGQSTDTQYF.

In its sample, this clone ranks as medium-sized. The V and J genes are TRBV27 and TRBJ2-7; unclear D gene. The germline V gene has CDR1 MNHEY and CDR2 SMNVEV (reference sequence). The germline V and J ends were trimmed by 0 bases and 1 base, with 10 bases remaining between them. The CDR3 spans 15 residues. The CDR3 DNA is TGTGCCAGCAGTTTATCGGTAGCAGTATCCTACGAGCAGTACTTC. It translates to CASSLSVAVSYEQYF.

The chain uses TRBV7-9 and TRBJ2-3, with D perhaps TRBD2 (6 bases). CDR1 SEHNR and CDR2 FQNEAQ come from the germline V gene (reference sequence). V shed 5 bases and J shed 5 bases, with 20 bases lying between them. The CDR3 runs to 16 residues. The CDR3 DNA reads as TGTGCCAGCAGCCCCCGTGGAGGGGAAGAGGGAGATACGCAGTATTTT. Translating gives CASSPRGGEEGDTQYF.

V and J are TRBV6-5 and TRBJ1-2; 8 bases are a match to TRBD1. The CDR3 loop spans 15 amino acids. Trimming cost V 6 bases and J 2 bases; bases outside gene matches: 8. Germline CDR1 is MNHEY and CDR2 is SVGAGI. CDR3 loop: CASRVGQGPNYGYTF. The CDR3 DNA is TGTGCCAGCAGGGTCGGACAGGGACCCAACTATGGCTACACCTTC.

This clone was detected a few times. The rearrangement joins TRBV19 to TRBJ2-7, with 8 positions matching TRBD2. The germline CDR1 and CDR2 sequences are LNHDA and SQIVND (reference sequence). CDR3 size: 15 residues. V dropped 1 base and J dropped 3; count of bases not matched to a gene: 5. The CDR3 DNA reads as TGTGCCAGTAGTATAGGAACTAGCGGATACTACGAGCAGTACTTC. It yields the protein CASSIGTSGYYEQYF.

The rearrangement uses TRBV29-1 and TRBJ1-2, with a tentative D call TRBD1 (6 bases). V was pared by 0 bases and J by 8 bases, with 10 bases between. Germline V gene sequence: CDR1 SQVTM, CDR2 ANQGSEA. The CDR3 covers 12 residues. The DNA of the CDR3 is TGCAGCGTTGAAGATGGGCAGGGGGGCTACACCTTC. Translated: CSVEDGQGGYTF. Variable domain in full (rest from reference TRBV29-1 and TRBJ1-2): SAVISQKPSRDICQRGTSLTIQCQVDSQVTMMFWYRQQPGQSLTLIATANQGSEATYESGFVIDKFPISRPNLTFSTLTVSNMSPEDSSIYLCSVEDGQGGYTFGSGTRLTVV.

The rearrangement uses TRBV5-6 and TRBJ2-1; D gene uncertain. CDR1 is SGHDT, CDR2 YYEEEE, per germline. Trimming removed 0 bases from V and 8 bases from J, with 3 bases in between. This CDR3 contains 11 residues. For the CDR3, the DNA is TGTGCCAGCAGCTTGGCGGATGAGCAGTTCTTC. As protein: CASSLADEQFF.

This rearrangement joins TRBV4-1 to TRBJ2-7; D unresolved. The CDR3 has 11 amino acids. Germline CDR1 reads MGHRA; CDR2 reads YSYEKL. The V end was cut by 4 bases, the J end by 3 bases, with 4 bases between. The CDR3 sequence: CASSLHYEQYF. The CDR3 bases are TGCGCCAGCAGCCTACACTACGAGCAGTACTTC.

This chain connects TRBV19 to TRBJ1-5; D is perhaps TRBD1 (6 bases). The V and J ends lost 6 bases and 4 bases respectively, with 13 bases between them. Germline V gene data show CDR1 as LNHDA and CDR2 as SQIVND (reference sequence). There are 14 residues in the CDR3. The CDR3 spells CASSHREWNQPQHF. CDR3 in DNA: TGTGCCAGTAGCCACAGGGAATGGAATCAGCCCCAGCATTTT.

This chain links TRBV7-9 with TRBJ1-2; maybe TRBD1 (6 bases). Germline-derived CDR1 and CDR2 are SEHNR and FQNEAQ (reference sequence). V gave up 9 bases and J gave up 5 bases, with 16 bases separating them. The CDR3 totals 13 residues. In nucleotides, the CDR3 is TGTGCCAGTCAGGGGCGGGCCACTTATGGCTACACCTTC. This sequence encodes CASQGRATYGYTF.

Comment on this clone: A read error may account for a junction end that differs from germline. The chain uses TRBV4-1 and TRBJ1-4; 7 bases fit TRBD1. This CDR3 is 15 amino acids long. Germline values: CDR1 MGHRA, CDR2 YSYEKL. The CDR3 coding sequence is TGCGCCAGCAGCGAAGACAGGGCAACTAATGAAAAACTGTTTTTT. Translation: CASSEDRATNEKLFF.

The V and J genes are TRBV14 and TRBJ2-7, with 8 positions matching TRBD2. V lost 3 bases to trimming and J lost 2 bases; unmatched junction nucleotides: 3. Germline V gene data show CDR1 as SGHDN and CDR2 as FVKESK. This CDR3 has 14 residues. The CDR3 region is CASSHSGNPYEQYF. CDR3 in DNA: TGTGCCAGCAGCCATAGCGGGAACCCCTACGAGCAGTACTTC.

This chain joins TRBV5-1 and TRBJ2-1, with D unclear. The CDR3 totals 14 residues. Trimming removed 1 base at V and 6 bases at J, with 11 bases between. The germline V gene has CDR1 SGHRS and CDR2 YFSETQ. The CDR3 DNA sequence: TGCGCCAGCAGCTTGACTTGGTCCATCAATGAGCAGTTCTTC. Protein product: CASSLTWSINEQFF.